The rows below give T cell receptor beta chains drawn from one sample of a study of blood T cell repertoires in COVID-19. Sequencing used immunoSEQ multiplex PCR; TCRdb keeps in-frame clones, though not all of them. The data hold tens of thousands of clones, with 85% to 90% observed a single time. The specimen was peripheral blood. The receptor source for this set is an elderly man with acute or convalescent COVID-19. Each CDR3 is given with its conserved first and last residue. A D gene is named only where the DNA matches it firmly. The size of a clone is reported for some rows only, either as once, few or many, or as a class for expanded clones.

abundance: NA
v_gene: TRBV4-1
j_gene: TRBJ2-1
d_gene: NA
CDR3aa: CASSQEQGSYYNEQFF
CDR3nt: TGCGCCAGCAGCCAAGAACAGGGTTCTTACTACAATGAGCAGTTCTTC

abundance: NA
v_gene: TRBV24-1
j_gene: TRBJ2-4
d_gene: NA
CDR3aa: CATSSGSLAKNIQYF
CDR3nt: TGTGCCACCAGCAGCGGGTCCCTAGCCAAAAACATTCAGTACTTC

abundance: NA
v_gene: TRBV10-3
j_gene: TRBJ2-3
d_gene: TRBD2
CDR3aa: CATRRGLADTQYF
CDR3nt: TGTGCCACAAGAAGGGGACTAGCGGATACGCAGTATTTT

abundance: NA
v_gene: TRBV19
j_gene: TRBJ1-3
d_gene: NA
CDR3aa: CASTYSPGNTIYF
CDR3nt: TGTGCCAGTACTTACTCCCCGGGAAACACCATATATTTT

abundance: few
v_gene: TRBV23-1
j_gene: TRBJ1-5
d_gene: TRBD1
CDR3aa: CASSPGDRGNRDNQPQHF
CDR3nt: TGCGCCAGCAGTCCAGGAGACAGGGGGAATAGGGACAATCAGCCCCAGCATTTT

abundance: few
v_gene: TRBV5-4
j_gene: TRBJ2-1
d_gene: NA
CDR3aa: CASSPRENNEQFF
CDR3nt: TGTGCCAGCAGTCCTCGGGAAAACAATGAGCAGTTCTTC

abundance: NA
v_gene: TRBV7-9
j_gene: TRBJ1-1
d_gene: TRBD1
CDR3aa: CASSLGGQANTEAFF
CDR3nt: TGTGCCAGCAGCTTAGGTGGACAGGCGAACACTGAAGCTTTCTTT

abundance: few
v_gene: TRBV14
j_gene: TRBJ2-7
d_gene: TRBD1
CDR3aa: CASSRTGGSLGQYF
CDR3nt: TGTGCCAGCAGCCGGACAGGGGGTTCCTTGGGGCAGTACTTC

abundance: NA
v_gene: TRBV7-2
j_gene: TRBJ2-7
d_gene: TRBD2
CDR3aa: CASSLEIAGPYEQYF
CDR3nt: TGTGCCAGCAGCTTAGAGATAGCGGGCCCCTACGAGCAGTACTTC

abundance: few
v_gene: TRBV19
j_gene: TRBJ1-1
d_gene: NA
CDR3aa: CASSPRAGVTEAFF
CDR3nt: TGTGCCAGTAGTCCGAGGGCGGGAGTCACTGAAGCTTTCTTT

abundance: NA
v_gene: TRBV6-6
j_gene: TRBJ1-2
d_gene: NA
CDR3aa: CASTYSQINYGYTF
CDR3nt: TGTGCCAGCACCTACTCGCAGATTAACTATGGCTACACCTTC

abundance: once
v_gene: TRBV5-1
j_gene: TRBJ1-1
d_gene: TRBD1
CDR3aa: CASSPRDRDTEAFF
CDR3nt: TGCGCCAGCAGCCCCCGGGACAGGGACACTGAAGCTTTCTTT

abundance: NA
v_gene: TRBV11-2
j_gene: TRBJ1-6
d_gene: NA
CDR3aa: CASSPRTGNGSPLHF
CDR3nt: TGTGCCAGCAGCCCGCGGACGGGAAATGGTTCACCCCTCCACTTT

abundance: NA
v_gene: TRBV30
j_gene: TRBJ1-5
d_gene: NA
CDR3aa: CAWNNNRVGQPQHF
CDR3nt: TGTGCCTGGAACAACAACAGGGTCGGCCAGCCCCAGCATTTT

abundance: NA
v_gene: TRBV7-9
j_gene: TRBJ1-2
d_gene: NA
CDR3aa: CASSLAIGLYGYTF
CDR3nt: TGTGCCAGCAGCTTAGCCATCGGACTGTATGGCTACACCTTC

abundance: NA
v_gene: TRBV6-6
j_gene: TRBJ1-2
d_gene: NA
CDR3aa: CASSYSKMGGVRYTF
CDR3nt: TGTGCCAGCAGTTACTCGAAGATGGGGGGAGTGCGCTACACCTTC

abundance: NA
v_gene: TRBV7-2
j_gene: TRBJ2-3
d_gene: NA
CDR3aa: CASSWGGTQYF
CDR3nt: TGTGCCAGCAGCTGGGGAGGTACGCAGTATTTT

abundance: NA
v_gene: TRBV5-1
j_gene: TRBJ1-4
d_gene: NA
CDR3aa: CASSLAGTKTEKLFF
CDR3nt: TGCGCCAGCAGCTTGGCCGGGACAAAGACGGAAAAACTGTTTTTT

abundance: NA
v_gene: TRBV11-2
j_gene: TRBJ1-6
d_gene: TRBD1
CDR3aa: CASSLASRGQGRNSPLHF
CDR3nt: TGTGCCAGCAGCTTAGCTTCCAGGGGGCAGGGAAGGAATTCACCCCTCCACTTT

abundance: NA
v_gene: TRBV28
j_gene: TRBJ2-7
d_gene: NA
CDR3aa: CASLKGGSSYEQYF
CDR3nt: TGTGCCAGCCTCAAGGGGGGGAGCTCCTACGAGCAGTACTTC

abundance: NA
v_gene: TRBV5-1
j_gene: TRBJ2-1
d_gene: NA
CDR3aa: CASSLAVGEGNEQFF
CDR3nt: TGCGCCAGCAGCTTGGCCGTCGGCGAGGGCAATGAGCAGTTCTTC

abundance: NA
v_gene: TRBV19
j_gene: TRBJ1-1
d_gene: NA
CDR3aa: CASSDSTGGGNTEAFF
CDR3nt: TGTGCCAGTAGTGATTCAACCGGGGGGGGGAACACTGAAGCTTTCTTT

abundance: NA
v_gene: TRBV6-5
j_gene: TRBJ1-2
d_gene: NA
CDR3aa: CASSGNRVGYTF
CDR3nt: TGTGCCAGCAGCGGAAACAGGGTTGGCTACACCTTC

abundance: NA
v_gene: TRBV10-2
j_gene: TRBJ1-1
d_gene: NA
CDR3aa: CASGWGVYTEAFF
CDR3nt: TGCGCCAGCGGTTGGGGGGTGTACACTGAAGCTTTCTTT

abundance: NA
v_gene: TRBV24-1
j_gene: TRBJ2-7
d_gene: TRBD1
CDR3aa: CATSSDRVYEQYF
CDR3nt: TGTGCCACCAGCTCGGACAGGGTCTACGAGCAGTACTTC

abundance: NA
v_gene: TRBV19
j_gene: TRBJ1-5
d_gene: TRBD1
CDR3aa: CASSLGQPGNQPQHF
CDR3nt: TGTGCCAGTAGCTTGGGACAGCCGGGCAATCAGCCCCAGCATTTT

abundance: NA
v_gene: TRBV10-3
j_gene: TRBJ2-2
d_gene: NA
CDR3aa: CAIAGSTNTGELFF
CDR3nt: TGTGCCATCGCGGGGAGCACAAACACCGGGGAGCTGTTTTTT

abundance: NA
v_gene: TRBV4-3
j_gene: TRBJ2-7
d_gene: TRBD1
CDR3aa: CASSPGGQGLGYEQYF
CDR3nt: TGCGCCAGCAGCCCAGGAGGACAGGGGCTCGGCTACGAGCAGTACTTC

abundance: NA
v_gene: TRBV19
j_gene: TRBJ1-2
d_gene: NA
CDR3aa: CASIGQNYGYTF
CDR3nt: TGTGCCAGCATTGGACAGAACTATGGCTACACCTTC

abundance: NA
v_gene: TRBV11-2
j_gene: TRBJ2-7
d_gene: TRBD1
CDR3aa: CASSSGQREQYF
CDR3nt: TGTGCCAGCAGCTCGGGACAGCGCGAGCAGTACTTC

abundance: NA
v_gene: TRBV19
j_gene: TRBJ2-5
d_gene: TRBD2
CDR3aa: CASSILRGVGRQETQYF
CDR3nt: TGTGCCAGTAGTATACTCCGCGGAGTCGGGAGGCAAGAGACCCAGTACTTC

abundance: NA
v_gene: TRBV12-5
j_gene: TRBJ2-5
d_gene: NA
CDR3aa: CASLNSGQETQYF
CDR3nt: TGTGCTAGCCTGAATAGCGGCCAAGAGACCCAGTACTTC

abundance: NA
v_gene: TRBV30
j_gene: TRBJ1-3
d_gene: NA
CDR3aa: CAWSPSSSGNTIYF
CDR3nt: TGTGCCTGGAGCCCTTCCAGCTCTGGAAACACCATATATTTT

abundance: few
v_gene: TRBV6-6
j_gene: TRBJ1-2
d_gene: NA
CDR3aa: CASSYSRQDYGYTF
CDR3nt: TGTGCCAGCAGTTACTCGAGACAGGATTATGGCTACACCTTC

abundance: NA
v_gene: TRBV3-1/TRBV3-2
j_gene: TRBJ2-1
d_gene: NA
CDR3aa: CASSQVVNEQFF
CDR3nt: TGTGCCAGCAGCCAAGTTGTAAATGAGCAGTTCTTC

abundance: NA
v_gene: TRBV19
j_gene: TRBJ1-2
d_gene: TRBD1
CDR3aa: CASSPGTGAGYTF
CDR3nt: TGTGCCAGTAGTCCCGGGACAGGGGCTGGCTACACCTTC

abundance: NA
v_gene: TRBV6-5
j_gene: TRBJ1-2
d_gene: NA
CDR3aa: CASSYLEVTHGYTF
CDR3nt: TGTGCCAGCAGTTACCTCGAGGTGACGCATGGCTACACCTTC

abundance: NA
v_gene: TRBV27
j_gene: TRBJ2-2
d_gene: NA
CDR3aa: CASKLGLSTGELFF
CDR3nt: TGTGCCAGCAAACTAGGTCTCTCAACCGGGGAGCTGTTTTTT

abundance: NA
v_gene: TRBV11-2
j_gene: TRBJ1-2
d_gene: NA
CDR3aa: CASSLMGLGYGYTF
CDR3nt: TGTGCCAGCAGCTTAATGGGGCTCGGCTATGGCTACACCTTC

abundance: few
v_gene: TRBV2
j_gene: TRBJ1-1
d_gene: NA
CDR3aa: CASGAGAGGTEAFF
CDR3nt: TGTGCCAGCGGGGCCGGGGCCGGGGGCACTGAAGCTTTCTTT

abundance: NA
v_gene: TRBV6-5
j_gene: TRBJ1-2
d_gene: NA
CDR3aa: CASSYSSRANYGYTF
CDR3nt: TGTGCCAGCAGTTACTCGTCCCGCGCTAACTATGGCTACACCTTC

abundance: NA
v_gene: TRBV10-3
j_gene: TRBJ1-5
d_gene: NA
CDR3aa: CAISESEGMNQPQHF
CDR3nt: TGTGCCATCAGTGAGTCGGAGGGGATGAATCAGCCCCAGCATTTT

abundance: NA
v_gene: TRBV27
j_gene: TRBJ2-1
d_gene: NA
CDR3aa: CASSLYNEQFF
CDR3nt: TGTGCCAGCAGTCTCTACAATGAGCAGTTCTTC

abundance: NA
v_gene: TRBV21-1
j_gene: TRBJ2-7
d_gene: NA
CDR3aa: CASRGTGGEQYF
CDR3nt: TGTGCCAGCAGGGGGACAGGGGGCGAGCAGTACTTC

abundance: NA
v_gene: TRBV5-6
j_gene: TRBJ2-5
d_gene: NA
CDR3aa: CASSLGAGQETQYF
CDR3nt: TGTGCCAGCAGCCTGGGGGCGGGGCAAGAGACCCAGTACTTC

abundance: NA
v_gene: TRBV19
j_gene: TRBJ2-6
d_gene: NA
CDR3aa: CASSTGSGSSGANVLTF
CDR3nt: TGTGCCAGTAGTACAGGGTCTGGTAGCTCTGGGGCCAACGTCCTGACTTTC

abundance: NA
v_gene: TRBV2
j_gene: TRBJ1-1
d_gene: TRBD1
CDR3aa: CASSKDRGNTEAFF
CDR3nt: TGTGCCAGCAGCAAGGACAGGGGGAACACTGAAGCTTTCTTT

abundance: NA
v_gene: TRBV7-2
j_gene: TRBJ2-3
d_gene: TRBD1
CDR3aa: CASSFFRLGQGEDTQYF
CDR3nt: TGTGCCAGCAGTTTTTTCCGCCTTGGACAGGGGGAAGATACGCAGTATTTT

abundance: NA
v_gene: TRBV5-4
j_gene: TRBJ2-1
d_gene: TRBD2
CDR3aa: CASSSLAGGDNEQFF
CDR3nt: TGTGCCAGCAGCTCCTTAGCGGGAGGGGATAATGAGCAGTTCTTC

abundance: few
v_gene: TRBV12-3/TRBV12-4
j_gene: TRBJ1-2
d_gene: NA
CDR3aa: CANHHSNYGYTF
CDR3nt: TGTGCCAACCATCACTCTAACTATGGCTACACCTTC

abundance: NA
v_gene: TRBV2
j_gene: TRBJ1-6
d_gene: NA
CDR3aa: CASSPDVNSPLHF
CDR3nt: TGTGCCAGCAGTCCAGATGTTAATTCACCCCTCCACTTT

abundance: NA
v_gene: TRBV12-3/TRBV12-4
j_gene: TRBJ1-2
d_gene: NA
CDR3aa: CASSFGFYGYTF
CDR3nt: TGTGCCAGCAGTTTCGGGTTCTATGGCTACACCTTC